The 8 T cell receptor beta chains below come from one sample, sequenced in a study of blood T cell repertoires in COVID-19. Profiled with immunoSEQ multiplex PCR; TCRdb holds only in-frame clones, not every one. The sample holds 250,000 to 300,000 clones; approximately 86% are singletons and the top ten take nearly 2%. Sequenced: peripheral blood. These receptors came from a man aged 25-45 years with active or convalescent COVID-19.

This chain connects TRBV11-3 to TRBJ1-5, with TRBD1 matching 12 bases. The CDR3 contains 20 residues. The junction had 12 bases not matched to a gene; V was cut back by 1 base and J by 2 bases. The V gene's germline CDR1 is SGHNT and CDR2 YENEEA. The chain's CDR3 is CASSLVGSGTGGFCNQPQHF. CDR3 coding DNA: TGTGCCAGCAGCTTAGTAGGTTCCGGGACAGGGGGCTTTTGCAATCAGCCCCAGCATTTT.

The rearrangement uses TRBV12-3 or TRBV12-4 and TRBJ1-1; TRBD1 might be the D (6 bases). Trimming took 3 bases from V and 8 from J, leaving 13 bases between them. The CDR3 sequence is 13 residues long. The CDR3 region has the DNA TGTGCCAGCAGTTTTGCAGGGGTGGGCGAAGCTTTCTTT. Amino acid sequence: CASSFAGVGEAFF.

Worth noting for this clone: The same CDR3 is also encoded by other DNA sequences in this sample. V gene TRBV18 combines with J gene TRBJ2-5; no clear D gene. The V end was cut by 3 bases, the J end by 2 bases, with 7 bases between. From germline, CDR1 is KGHSH and CDR2 LQKENI. The CDR3 spans 13 residues. CDR3 in DNA: TGTGCCAGCTCACCTGGGCTTCAAGAGACCCAGTACTTC. As protein: CASSPGLQETQYF.

The CDR3 protein is CASSPGQGAGGYTF. The CDR3 DNA follows: TGTGCCAGCAGCCCAGGACAGGGGGCAGGCGGCTACACCTTC. This chain joins TRBV13 and TRBJ1-2; 11 positions match TRBD1. Germline-derived CDR1 and CDR2 are PRHDT and FYEKMQ (reference sequence). The CDR3 has 14 residues. V shed 5 bases and J 8 bases; nucleotides not matched to a gene: 7.

The chain carries TRBV19 and TRBJ1-1; D not resolved. V lost 6 bases to trimming and J lost 5 bases, with 16 bases between them. The CDR3 contains 14 residues. Per germline, CDR1 LNHDA and CDR2 SQIVND (reference sequence). The CDR3 is CASSPYSTVTEAFF. The CDR3 DNA is TGTGCCAGTAGCCCCTACAGTACTGTGACTGAAGCTTTCTTT.

This chain links TRBV2 with TRBJ2-3, with D maybe TRBD2 (6 bases). Per germline, CDR1 SNHLY and CDR2 FYNNEI. V shed 7 bases and J shed 5 bases, with 22 bases lying between them. The CDR3 totals 16 residues. The chain's CDR3 is CASTFLRRRVEDTQYF. The CDR3 DNA follows: TGTGCCAGCACTTTCCTAAGGCGGAGGGTTGAAGATACGCAGTATTTT.

The V gene is TRBV11-2, the J gene TRBJ2-2, with D unresolved. The CDR3 runs 15 residues. The V gene lost 0 bases and the J gene lost 6 bases, with 11 bases spanning the gap. Germline V gene lookup returns CDR1 SGHAT and CDR2 FQNNGV. CDR3 sequence reads: CASSLDGHPAGELFF. The CDR3 DNA sequence: TGTGCCAGCAGCTTAGATGGGCACCCCGCCGGGGAGCTGTTTTTT.

The rearrangement uses TRBV4-1 and TRBJ1-4, with D perhaps TRBD1 (5 bases). CDR3 length: 20 residues. The germline gives CDR1 MGHRA, CDR2 YSYEKL. V lost 0 bases and J 1 base, leaving 21 bases between the germline ends. CDR3 region: CASSQDGGKGRMRTNEKLFF. CDR3 nucleotide sequence: TGCGCCAGCAGCCAAGATGGAGGGAAGGGACGGATGCGAACTAATGAAAAACTGTTTTTT.